Listed here is a single T cell receptor (beta chain). The antigen remains unidentified. The sample is drawn from a study of beta chain features in type 1 diabetes. Across the whole study: All samples combined gave 107,917,701 sorted cells for examination.

The entirety of the isolated RNA underwent reverse transcription, so expressed TCRB transcripts were sequenced. Generated by immunoSEQ multiplex PCR, the TCRdb table keeps only in-frame clones and is missing some. The top ten clones hold approximately 0.05% of a sample with about 450,000 clones, roughly 10% of them seen once. General study findings and limits: People with Type 1 diabetes carried modestly yet significantly shorter TCRB CDR3s in all four CD4+ subsets.

The sequence was collected from a woman between 18 and 30 years old in good health. Sequenced input: naive CD4+ T cells from blood.

CDR3 in amino acids: CATSSRYSGETQYF. CDR3 nucleotides: TGTGCCACCAGCAGTCGATACAGCGGTGAGACCCAGTACTTC. V usage is TRBV15 and J usage is TRBJ2-5, with a possible D match to TRBD2 (5 bases). Per the germline V gene, CDR1 is LNHNV and CDR2 is YYDKDF (reference sequence). The V gene lost 3 bases and the J gene lost 5 bases, with 13 bases spanning the gap. There are 14 residues in the CDR3.